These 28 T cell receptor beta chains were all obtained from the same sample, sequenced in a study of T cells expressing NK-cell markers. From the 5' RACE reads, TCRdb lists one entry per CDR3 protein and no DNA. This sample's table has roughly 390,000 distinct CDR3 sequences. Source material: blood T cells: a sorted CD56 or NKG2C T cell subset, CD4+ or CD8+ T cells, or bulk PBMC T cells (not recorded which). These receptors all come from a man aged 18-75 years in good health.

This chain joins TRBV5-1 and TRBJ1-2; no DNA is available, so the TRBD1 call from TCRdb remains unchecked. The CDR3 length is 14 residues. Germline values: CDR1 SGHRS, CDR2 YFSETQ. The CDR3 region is CASSRGEQDYGYTF.

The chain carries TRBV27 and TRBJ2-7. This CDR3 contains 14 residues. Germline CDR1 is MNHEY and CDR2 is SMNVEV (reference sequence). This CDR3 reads CASRRTAASWEQYF.

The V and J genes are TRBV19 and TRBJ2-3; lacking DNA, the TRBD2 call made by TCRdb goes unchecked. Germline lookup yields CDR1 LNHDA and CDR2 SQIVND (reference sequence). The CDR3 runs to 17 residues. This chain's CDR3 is CASSRLTSGASTDTQYF.

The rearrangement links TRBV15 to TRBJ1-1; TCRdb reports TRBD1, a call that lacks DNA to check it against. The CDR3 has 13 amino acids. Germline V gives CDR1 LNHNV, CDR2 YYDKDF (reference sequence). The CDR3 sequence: CATRATGGTEAFF.

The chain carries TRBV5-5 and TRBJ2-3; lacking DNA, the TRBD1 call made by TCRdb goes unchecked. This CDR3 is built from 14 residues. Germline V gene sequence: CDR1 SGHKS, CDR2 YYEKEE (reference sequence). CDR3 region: CASSLGGVGDTQYF.

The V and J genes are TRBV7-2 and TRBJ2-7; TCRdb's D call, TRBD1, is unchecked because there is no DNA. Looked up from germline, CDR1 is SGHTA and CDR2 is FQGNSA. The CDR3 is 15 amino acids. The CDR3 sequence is CASSLRGGKGYEQYF.

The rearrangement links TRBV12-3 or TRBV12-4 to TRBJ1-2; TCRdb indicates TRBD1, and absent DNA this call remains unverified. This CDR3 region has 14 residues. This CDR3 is CASSSHRRGYGYTF.

The CDR3 is CASRRQGYEQYF. This chain uses TRBV6-5 with TRBJ2-7; TCRdb picks TRBD1, but there is no DNA to check that call. Germline CDR1 MNHEY, CDR2 SVGAGI. The CDR3 sequence is 12 residues long.

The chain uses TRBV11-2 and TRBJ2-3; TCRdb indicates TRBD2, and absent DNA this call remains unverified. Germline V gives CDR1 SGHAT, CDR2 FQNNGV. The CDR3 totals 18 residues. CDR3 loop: CASSSIGLAGGFADTQYF.

The CDR3 here is CASSGRGGFRNEQFF. The chain is built from TRBV6-1 and TRBJ2-1; TCRdb's D call of TRBD2 is untestable without DNA. Germline V CDR1 and CDR2: MNHNS, SASEGT. This CDR3 comprises 15 residues.

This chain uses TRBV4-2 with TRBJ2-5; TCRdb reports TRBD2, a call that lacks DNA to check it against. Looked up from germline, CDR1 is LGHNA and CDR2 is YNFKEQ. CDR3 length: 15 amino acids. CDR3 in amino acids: CASSQDPSGKETQYF.

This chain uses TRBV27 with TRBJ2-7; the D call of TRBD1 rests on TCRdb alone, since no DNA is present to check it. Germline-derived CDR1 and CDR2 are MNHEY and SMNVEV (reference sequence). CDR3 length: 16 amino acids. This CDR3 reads CASTQRGGRSSYEQYF.

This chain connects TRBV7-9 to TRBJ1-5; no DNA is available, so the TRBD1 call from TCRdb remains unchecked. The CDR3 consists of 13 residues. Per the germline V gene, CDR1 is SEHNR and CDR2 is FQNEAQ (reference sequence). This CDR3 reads CASSSQDWTGQHF.

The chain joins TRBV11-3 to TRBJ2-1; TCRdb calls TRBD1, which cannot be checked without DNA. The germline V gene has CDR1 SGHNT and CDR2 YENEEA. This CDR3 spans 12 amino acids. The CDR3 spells CASSLRTGGLFF. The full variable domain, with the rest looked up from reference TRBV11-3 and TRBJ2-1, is EAGVVQSPRYKIIEKKQPVAFWCNPISGHNTLYWYLQNLGQGPELLIRYENEEAVDDSQLPKDRFSAERLKGVDSTLKIQPAELGDSAVYLCASSLRTGGLFFGPGTRLTVL.

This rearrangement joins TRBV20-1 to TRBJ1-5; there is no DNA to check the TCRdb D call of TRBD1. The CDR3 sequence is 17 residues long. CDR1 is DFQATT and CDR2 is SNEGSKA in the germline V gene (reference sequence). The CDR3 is CSAGGRQGAVRNQPQHF.

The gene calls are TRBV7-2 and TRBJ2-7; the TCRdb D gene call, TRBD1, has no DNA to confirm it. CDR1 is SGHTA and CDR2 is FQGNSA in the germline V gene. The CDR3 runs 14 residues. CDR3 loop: CASSPVLESGEQYF. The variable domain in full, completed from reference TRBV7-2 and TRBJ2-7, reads GAGVSQSPSNKVTEKGKDVELRCDPISGHTALYWYRQSLGQGLEFLIYFQGNSAPDKSGLPSDRFSAERTGGSVSTLTIQRTQQEDSAVYLCASSPVLESGEQYFGPGTRLTVT.

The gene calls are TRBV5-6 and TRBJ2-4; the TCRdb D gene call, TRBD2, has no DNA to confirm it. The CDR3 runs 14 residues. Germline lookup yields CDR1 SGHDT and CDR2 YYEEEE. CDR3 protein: CASSLSRGGNIQYF.

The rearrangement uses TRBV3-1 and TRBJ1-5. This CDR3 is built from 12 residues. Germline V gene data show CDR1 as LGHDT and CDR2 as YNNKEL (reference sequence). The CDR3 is CASSQVGLPQHF.

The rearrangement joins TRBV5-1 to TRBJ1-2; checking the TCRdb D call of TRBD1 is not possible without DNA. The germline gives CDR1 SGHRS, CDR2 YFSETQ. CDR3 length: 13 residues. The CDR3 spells CASSPGPGRGYTF. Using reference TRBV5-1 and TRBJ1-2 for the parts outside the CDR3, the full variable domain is KAGVTQTPRYLIKTRGQQVTLSCSPISGHRSVSWYQQTPGQGLQFLFEYFSETQRNKGNFPGRFSGRQFSNSRSEMNVSTLELGDSALYLCASSPGPGRGYTFGSGTRLTVV.

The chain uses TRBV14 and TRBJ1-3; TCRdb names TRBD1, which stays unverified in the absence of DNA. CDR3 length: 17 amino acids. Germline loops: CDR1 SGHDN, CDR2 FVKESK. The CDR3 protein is CASSPTTGTGSGNTIYF.

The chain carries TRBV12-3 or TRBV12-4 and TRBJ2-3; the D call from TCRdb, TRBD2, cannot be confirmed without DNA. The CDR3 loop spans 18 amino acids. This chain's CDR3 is CASSLPGLAGGATDTQYF.

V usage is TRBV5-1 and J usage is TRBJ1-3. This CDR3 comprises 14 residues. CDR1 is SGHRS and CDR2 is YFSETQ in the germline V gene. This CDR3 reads CASSLETTGNTIYF.

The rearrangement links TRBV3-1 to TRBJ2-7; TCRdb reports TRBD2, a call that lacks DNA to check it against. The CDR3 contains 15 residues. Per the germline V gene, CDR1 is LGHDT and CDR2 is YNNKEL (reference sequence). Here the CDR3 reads CASSQKRGVPYEQYF.

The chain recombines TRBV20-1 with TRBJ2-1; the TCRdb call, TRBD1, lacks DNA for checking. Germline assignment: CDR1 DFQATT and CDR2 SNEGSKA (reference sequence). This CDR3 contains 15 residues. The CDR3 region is CSANEQGRLAYEQFF.

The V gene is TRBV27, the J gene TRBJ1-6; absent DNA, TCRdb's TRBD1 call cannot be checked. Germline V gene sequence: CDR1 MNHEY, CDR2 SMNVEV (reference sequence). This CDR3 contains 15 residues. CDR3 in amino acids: CASSVYRGLNSPLHF.

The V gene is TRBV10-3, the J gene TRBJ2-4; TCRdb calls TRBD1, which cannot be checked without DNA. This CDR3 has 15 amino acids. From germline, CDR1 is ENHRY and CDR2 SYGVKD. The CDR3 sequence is CAISPGQGESNIQYF.

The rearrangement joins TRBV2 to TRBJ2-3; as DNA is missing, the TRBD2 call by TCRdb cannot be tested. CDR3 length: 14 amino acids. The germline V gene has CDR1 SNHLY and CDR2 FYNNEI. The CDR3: CASNPSSHTDTQYF.

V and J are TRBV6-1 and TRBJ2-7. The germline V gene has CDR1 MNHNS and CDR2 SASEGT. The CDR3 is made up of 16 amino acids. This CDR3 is CASRANLNRGSYEQYF.